This TCR delta chain stems from a study of γδ T cells in repeated Plasmodium falciparum infection. The study's findings and limits: Compared with Australian children, Malian Vdelta2-negative repertoires seemed more clonal, less diverse, less shared.

TRG and TRD sequences were obtained from every sorted gammadelta sample. TCRdb re-identified clones in the multiplex PCR reads via CATT. This sample has 75,000 to 95,000 delta-chain clones, with over 0.75% found just once. CDR1 and CDR2 from the germline V gene are GEAIGNYY and EKD. This CDR3 contains 20 residues. Trimming left V 3 bases short and J 0 bases short, with 28 bases between. Vgamma9/Vdelta2+ and Vdelta2-negative gammadelta T cells were flow-sorted from PBMC for bulk sequencing. Worth noting for this clone: Antigen: not known. This DNA's translation differs at residue 7 from TCRdb's protein, which comes from a much larger clone; a read error is likely, and the protein shown is translated from the DNA.

The clonotype was recovered from a pool of human donors (malaria-infected and uninfected, not separated). J is TRDJ1 and V is TRDV2; D is perhaps TRDD3 (6 bases). Germline matching of the DNA provided the J gene here, since TCRdb leaves it blank. The sample taken for sequencing was gamma-delta T cells from blood. The CDR3 is CACDPAKVGGQLSNTDKLIF. DNA for the CDR3: TGTGCCTGTGACCCGGCTAAAGTGGGGGGCCAACTTAGTAACACCGATAAACTCATCTTT.